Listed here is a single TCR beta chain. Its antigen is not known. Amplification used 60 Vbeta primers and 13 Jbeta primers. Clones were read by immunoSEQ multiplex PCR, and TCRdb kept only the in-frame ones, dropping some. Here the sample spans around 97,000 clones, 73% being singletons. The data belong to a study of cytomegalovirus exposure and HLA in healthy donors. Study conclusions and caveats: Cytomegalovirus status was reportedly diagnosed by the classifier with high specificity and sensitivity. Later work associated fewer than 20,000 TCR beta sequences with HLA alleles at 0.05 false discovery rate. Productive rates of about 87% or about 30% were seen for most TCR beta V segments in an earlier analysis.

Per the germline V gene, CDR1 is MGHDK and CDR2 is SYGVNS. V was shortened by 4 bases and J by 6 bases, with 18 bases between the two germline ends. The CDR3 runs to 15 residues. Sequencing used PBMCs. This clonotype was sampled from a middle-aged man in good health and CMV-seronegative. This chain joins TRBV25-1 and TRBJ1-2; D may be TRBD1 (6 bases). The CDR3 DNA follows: TGTGCCAGCAGTGGGACAGAGGGCCCCGGGGATGGCTACACCTTC. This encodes CASSGTEGPGDGYTF.